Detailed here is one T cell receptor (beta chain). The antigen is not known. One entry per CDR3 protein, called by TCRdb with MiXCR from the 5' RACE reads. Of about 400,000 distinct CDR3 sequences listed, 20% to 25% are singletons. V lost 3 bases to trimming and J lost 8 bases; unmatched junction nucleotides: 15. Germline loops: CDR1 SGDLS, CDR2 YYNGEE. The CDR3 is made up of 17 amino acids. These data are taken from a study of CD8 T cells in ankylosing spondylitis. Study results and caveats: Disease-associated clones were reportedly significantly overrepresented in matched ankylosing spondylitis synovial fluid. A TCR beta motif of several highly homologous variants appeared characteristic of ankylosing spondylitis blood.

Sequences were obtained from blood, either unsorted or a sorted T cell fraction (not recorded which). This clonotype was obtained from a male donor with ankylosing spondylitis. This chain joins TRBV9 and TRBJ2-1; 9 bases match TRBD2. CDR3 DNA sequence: TGTGCCAGCAGCGCCCACGTCGGTAGCGGGAGCGGGGATGAGCAGTTCTTC. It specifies CASSAHVGSGSGDEQFF.